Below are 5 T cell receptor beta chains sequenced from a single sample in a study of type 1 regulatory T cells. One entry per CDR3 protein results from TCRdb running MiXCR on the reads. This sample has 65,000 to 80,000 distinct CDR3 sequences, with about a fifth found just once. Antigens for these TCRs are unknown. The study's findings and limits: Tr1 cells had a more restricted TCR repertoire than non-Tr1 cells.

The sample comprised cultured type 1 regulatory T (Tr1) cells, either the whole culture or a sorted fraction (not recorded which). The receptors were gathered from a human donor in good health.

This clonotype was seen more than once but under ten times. CDR3 nucleotide sequence: TGTGCCAGCAGCGCGGGGGGCGTGCCCGGAGATACGCAGTATTTT. Its protein is CASSAGGVPGDTQYF. The rearrangement joins TRBV5-4 to TRBJ2-3; 8 bases align to TRBD2. The germline V gene encodes CDR1 SGHNT and CDR2 YYREEE (reference sequence). The CDR3 sequence is 15 residues long. After removal of 4 bases from V and 5 bases from J, the junction contained 9 bases not matched to a gene.

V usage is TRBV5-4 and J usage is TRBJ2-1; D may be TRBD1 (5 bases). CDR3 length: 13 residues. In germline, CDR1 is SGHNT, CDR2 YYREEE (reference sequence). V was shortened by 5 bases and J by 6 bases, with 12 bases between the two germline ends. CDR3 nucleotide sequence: TGTGCCAGCAGGCCCAAGGGGTTCAATGAGCAGTTCTTC. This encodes CASRPKGFNEQFF.

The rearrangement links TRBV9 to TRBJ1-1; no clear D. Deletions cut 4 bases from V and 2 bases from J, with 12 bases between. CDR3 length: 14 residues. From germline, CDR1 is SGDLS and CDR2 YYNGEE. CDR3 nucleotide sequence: TGTGCCAGCAGCCCCAGATTGACAAACACTGAAGCTTTCTTT. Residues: CASSPRLTNTEAFF.

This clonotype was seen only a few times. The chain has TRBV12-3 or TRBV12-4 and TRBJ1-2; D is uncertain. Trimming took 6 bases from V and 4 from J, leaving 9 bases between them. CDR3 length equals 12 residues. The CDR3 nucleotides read TGTGCCAGCAGGGGCAGTTCCTATGGCTACACCTTC. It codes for CASRGSSYGYTF.

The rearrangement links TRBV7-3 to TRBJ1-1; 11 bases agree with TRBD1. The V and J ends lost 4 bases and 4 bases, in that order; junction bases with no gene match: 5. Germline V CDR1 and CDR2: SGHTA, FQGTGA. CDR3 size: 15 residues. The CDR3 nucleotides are TGTGCCAGCAGCTCTACCGGGACAGGGGGCACTGAAGCTTTCTTT. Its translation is CASSSTGTGGTEAFF.